The clone carrying this T cell receptor (beta chain) was seen a handful of times. Construction of the TCR beta libraries employed iRepertoire HTBI primers in conjunction with Arm-PCR of CDR3 regions. MiXCR, run by TCRdb on the multiplex PCR reads, gives a single entry per CDR3 protein. The data contain roughly 440,000 distinct CDR3 sequences, approximately 16% of them seen just once; the ten biggest clones take up less than 30%. This sample is drawn from a study of regulatory T cells in long-lasting Graves disease. As to time point: newly diagnosed GD, antithyroid drugs for less than 3 months. RNA from PBMCs was the source of the TCR library. EDTA tubes held 9 to 10 milliliters of peripheral blood from each patient. CDR1 and CDR2 from the germline V gene are GTSNPN and SVGIG (reference sequence). CDR3 length: 15 residues. With 0 bases removed from V and 4 bases from J, the gap between germline ends came to 12 bases.

This sample also appeared in a second study, on T cells in Graves' hyperthyroidism and ophthalmopathy. Per that paper: Clinical symptoms, serum thyroxine and TRAb, thyroid ultrasound and orbital computed tomography together formed the diagnostic basis.

The chain carries TRBV30 and TRBJ1-4, with D perhaps matching TRBD1 (6 bases). The clonotype originates from a woman aged 18-35 years with Graves disease. Specimen: peripheral blood mononuclear cells (PBMCs), collected at new diagnosis, from a patient treated with antithyroid drugs. The CDR3 reads CAWSVRGQLNEKLFF. The CDR3 nucleotides are TGTGCCTGGAGTGTACGGGGGCAGCTTAATGAAAAACTGTTTTTT.